This T cell receptor beta chain was identified during a study of cytomegalovirus exposure and HLA in healthy donors. Across the study: Genotyping of 400 or so donors showed that 70% to 90% belonged to the Caucasian-associated ancestry cluster. General study results and limits: There were three CMV-associated chains whose specificity for CMV antigens was confirmed in vitro.

Both 60 Vbeta primers and 13 Jbeta primers went into the PCR. The table came from immunoSEQ multiplex PCR; TCRdb's copy has only in-frame clones and leaves some out. The sample holds roughly 160,000 clones, approximately 80% seen once. On this clone itself: The antigen is not known.

V lost 3 bases and J lost 3, with 15 bases in between. CDR1 and CDR2 from the germline V gene are LNHNV and YYDKDF (reference sequence). This CDR3 has 15 amino acids. What was sequenced was PBMCs. The chain joins TRBV15 to TRBJ2-7, with D possibly TRBD1 on 6 matching bases. This sequence was found in a man aged 25 to 40 in good health and CMV-seropositive. CDR3: CATSRGQGRYYEQYF. DNA of the CDR3: TGTGCCACCAGCAGGGGCCAGGGGCGGTACTACGAGCAGTACTTC.